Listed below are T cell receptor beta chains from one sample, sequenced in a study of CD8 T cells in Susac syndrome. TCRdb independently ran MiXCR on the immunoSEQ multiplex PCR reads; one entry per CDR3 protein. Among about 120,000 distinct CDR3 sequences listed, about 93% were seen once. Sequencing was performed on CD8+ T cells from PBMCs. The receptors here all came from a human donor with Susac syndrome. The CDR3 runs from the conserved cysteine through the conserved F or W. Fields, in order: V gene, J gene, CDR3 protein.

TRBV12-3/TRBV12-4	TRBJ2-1	CASSLRDSTYNEQFF
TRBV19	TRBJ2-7	CASSSHFGTGGDEQYF
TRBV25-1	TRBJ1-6	CASSEFRGGRGPENSPLHF
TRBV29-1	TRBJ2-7	CSVEKWNEQYF
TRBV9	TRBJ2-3	CASSVDVGDTQYF
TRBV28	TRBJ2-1	CASSFSNGMVNEQFF
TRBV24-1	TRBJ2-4	CATSDNARPLAKNIQYF
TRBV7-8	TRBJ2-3	CASSLITTDTQYF
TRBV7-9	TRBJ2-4	CASSLEDRVWYF
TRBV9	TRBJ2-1	CASSTRDDPFNEQFF
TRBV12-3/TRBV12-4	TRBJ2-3	CASSFGVMQYF
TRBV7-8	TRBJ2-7	CASSSWSSYEQYF
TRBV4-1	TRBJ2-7	CASSHTSDSYEQYF
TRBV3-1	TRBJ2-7	CASSQDIATSREQYF
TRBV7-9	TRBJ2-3	CASSLLGAGTDTQYF
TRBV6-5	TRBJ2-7	CASSYRQGLVYEQYF
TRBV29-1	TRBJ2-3	CSVVGTSGGPDTQYF
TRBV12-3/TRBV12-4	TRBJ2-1	CASSWGAQNEQFF
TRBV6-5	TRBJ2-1	CASSRIYSSYNEQFF
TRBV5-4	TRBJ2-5	CAQPILQETQYF
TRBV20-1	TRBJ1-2	CSARSAAGSANYGYTF
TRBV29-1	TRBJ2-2	CSVENKKNTGELFF
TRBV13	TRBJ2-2	CASSLAGNGELFF
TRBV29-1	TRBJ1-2	CSVLLTGNYGYTF
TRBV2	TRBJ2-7	CASRAGTYEQYF
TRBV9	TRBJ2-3	CASSVFTDTQYF
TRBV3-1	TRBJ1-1	CASSQVTGGWAEAFF
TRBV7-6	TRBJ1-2	CASSAQGGAQGYTF
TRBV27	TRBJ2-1	CASSPTGGLYNEQFF
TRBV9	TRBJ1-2	CASSVGERAANPNFRFGYTF
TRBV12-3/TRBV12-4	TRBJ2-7	CASAEGAYEQYF
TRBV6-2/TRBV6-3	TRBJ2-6	CASSYDRVSGANVLTF
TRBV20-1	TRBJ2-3	CSATTSAGYDTQYF
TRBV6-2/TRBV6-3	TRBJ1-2	CASSYLDEYSNYGYTF
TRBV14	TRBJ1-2	CASSQGQGVMYGYTF
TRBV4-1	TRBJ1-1	CASSHRTANTEAFF
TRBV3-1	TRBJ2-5	CASSTGTQDLETQYF
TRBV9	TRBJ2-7	CASSDGSSLYEQYF
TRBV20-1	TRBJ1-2	CSAENLNEQGFGYTF
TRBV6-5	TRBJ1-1	CASSYSAGARGEAFF
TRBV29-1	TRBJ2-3	CSVEYQETSTDTQYF
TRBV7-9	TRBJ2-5	CASSLVQGQETQYF
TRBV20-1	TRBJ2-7	CSARDRDRGEAYEQYF
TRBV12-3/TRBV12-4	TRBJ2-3	CASSHLDPQRGAGNTQYF
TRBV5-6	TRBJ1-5	CASSLHRTGGNQPQHF
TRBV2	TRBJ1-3	CASSPDPGSGNTIYF
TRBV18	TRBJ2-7	CASSPWGTYEQYF
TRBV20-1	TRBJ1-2	CSPGEANYGYTF
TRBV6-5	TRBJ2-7	CASSYLSSVYEQYF
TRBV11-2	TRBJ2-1	CASSLGISGDEQFF
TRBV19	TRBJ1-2	CASSIGTVANYGYTF
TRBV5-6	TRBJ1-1	CASSRTSTEAFF
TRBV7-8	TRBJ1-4	CASSTRGAQGVKLFF
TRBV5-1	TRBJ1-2	CASSLPDRAHTF
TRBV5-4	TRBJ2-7	CASSQRGRSEQYF
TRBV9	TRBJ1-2	CASSVASGGNLDGYTF
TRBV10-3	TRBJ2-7	CAISERDQAYEQYF
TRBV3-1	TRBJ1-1	CASSIATGGTEAFF
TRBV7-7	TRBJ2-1	CASSLYKMVDEQFF